This T cell receptor beta chain was identified during a study of identical twins. The table lists this clonotype with a count of one. TCRdb used MiXCR to reprocess the 5' RACE reads, holding one entry per CDR3 protein. The table records approximately 300,000 distinct CDR3 sequences, roughly 10% of them present only once. CDR3 size: 16 residues. V was clipped by 3 bases and J by 5 bases; unmatched bases: 9. This sample also appeared in a second study, on yellow fever vaccine responses in identical twins. That work adds: Twins showed a vaccine T cell response that reportedly seemed partly convergent, partly personalized.

Sequencing was done on a sample of CD8+ T cells sorted from blood. The rearrangement joins TRBV23-1 to TRBJ2-3; 9 bases map to TRBD1. TRBV23-1 carries the ORF label, with uncertain function. This TCR was recovered from a woman under 30 in good health. The CDR3 loop is CASSHTGGTGLDTQYF. CDR3 in DNA: TGCGCCAGCAGTCATACCGGGGGGACAGGGCTAGATACGCAGTATTTT.